The T cell receptor beta chain under discussion was sequenced for a study of cytomegalovirus exposure and HLA in healthy donors (dated by TCRdb to about 2017). Study-wide context: According to an earlier analysis of around 600 of the donors, some 180 million T cells yielded over 100 million unique TCR beta sequences and less than 300 Gb of sequence data. An early release that covered several hundred HLA-typed donors contained approximately 320 gigabases of sequencing data and 75 million to 100 million unique TCR sequences. Among the roughly 400 genotyped donors, approximately 81% belonged to the genetic ancestry cluster associated with self-reported Caucasian donors. The study aimed to test whether signatures of past pathogen exposure could be identified by cataloging public T cell receptors. Using immunosequencing, the study profiled T cell repertoires from 500 to 800 subjects and related those repertoires to cytomegalovirus serostatus. Besides the first cohort of more than 650 subjects, a separate validation cohort made up of roughly 120 different subjects was used. To predict cytomegalovirus infection status, the study brought together high-throughput TCR immunosequencing, statistical association of individual TCRs with disease status, and machine learning. A later analysis re-examined previously published TCR beta repertoires from about 670 donors and added high-resolution HLA genotyping to investigate patterns of TCR occurrence. The later analysis used no new phenotypic data to find candidate immune exposures, relying instead on TCR beta sequences and their occurrence across donors. An earlier analysis of about 600 of the donors used high-throughput TCR beta sequencing to judge whether each TCR beta V gene segment behaved as functional or pseudogenic. Donor age, sex, ethnicity and CMV serostatus were compiled alongside the repertoire data. A later genetic analysis used genome-wide SNP genotypes for about 65% of the 666 donors, treating that subset as a discovery cohort. Every repertoire in the discovery cohort had been generated on one and the same sequencing platform. Class I and class II HLA loci were covered by the typing at four-digit resolution. The number of donors typed differed by locus, with roughly 620-630 for A, B, C, DRB1 and DQB1, roughly 550 for DQA1, 606 for DPA1, and around 450 for DPB1. Roughly five DR-DQ haplotypes were treated as single units for association and clustering because of strong linkage in the cohort. On average, roughly 240,000 unique TCR beta nucleotide sequences were sequenced per donor among about 400 genotyped donors of the cohort, with roughly 18% of those sequences being non-productive. Here is what the overall study found, with its caveats: V-gene and J-gene trimming of TCR beta chains was associated with a missense DCLRE1C variant in a later genetic analysis, and the association was replicated in an independent cohort. According to a later analysis, TCR association rates differed among HLA loci, with DRB1 alleles showing the most associated TCRs and HLA-C alleles showing the fewest. Because counts were too low, about 15 rarely observed V segments, including chromosome 9 orphons, were left out of the earlier analysis of several hundred of the donors. In a later analysis, most CMV-associated TCR beta chains were found to appear HLA-restricted, with HLA associations seemingly driven largely by CMV exposure. The authors suggested that the approach could potentially be extended to other disease states and immunological phenotypes. According to a later analysis, parvovirus B19, influenza, CMV and Epstein-Barr virus appeared linked to several top co-occurrence clusters. A cluster of highly shared sequence variants was judged likely to be a technical artifact of the sequencing pipeline. An earlier analysis of approximately 540 of the donors showed that most TCR beta V segments appeared in productive rearrangements either about 87% or about 30% of the time, which broadly matched IMGT annotations. Linkage disequilibrium might explain the correlated functional status among segregating V segments, but an unknown experimental factor could not be ruled out. The study listed approximately 150 TCR beta chains as associated with cytomegalovirus. A further reported finding was that TCR beta sequences accurately predicted the HLA-A and HLA-B alleles for most subjects in the first cohort. When HLA alleles, especially DR and DQ, strongly co-occurred, TCR associations were difficult to assign to individual alleles. In vitro tests confirmed that three of the cytomegalovirus-associated TCR beta chains recognize cytomegalovirus antigens. Because HLA typing was missing for some donors at each locus, association tests included only the typed subset. For the cohort, immune exposure information was limited to CMV serostatus. According to a later genetic analysis, donors in an Asian-associated ancestry cluster had fewer N-insertions in productive TCRs than the approximately 700-donor mean. Most TCR sequences were observed very rarely across donors, whereas some public TCRs were present in many individuals. The 87-base-pair reads could not distinguish some IMGT-functional V segments, including TRBV6-2 and TRBV6-3, so those segments were excluded. In both the original and validation cohorts, the classifier was reported to diagnose cytomegalovirus status with high specificity and sensitivity. Presence/absence analyses assumed roughly uniform sequencing depth across donors, an assumption that may not hold. In a later analysis, HLA-associated TCR beta chains were found to be more clonally expanded and to have lower generation probabilities than equally common non-associated chains. In a later analysis, about 17,000 TCR beta sequences were associated with specific HLA alleles at a false discovery rate of 0.05. In this cohort, only TCR beta chains were sequenced, and detectable features were limited by the absence of alpha or paired-chain data.

Of note for this clone: Its antigen specificity is not known. No quality values exist for individual bases; no much larger clone is one base distant.

The cohort was made up of under 800 healthy bone marrow donors. Cohort members were all nominally healthy when sampled, although unrecorded immune exposures were likely present. The donor tested CMV seronegative and was one of the 352 seronegative cohort members. A peripheral blood sample was provided by each donor, and peripheral blood mononuclear cells were used for TCR beta sequencing. The Qiagen DNeasy Blood Extraction Kit was used to extract genomic DNA from the blood cell samples. The library came from the immunoSEQ multiplex PCR assay. For the multiplex PCR, a mixture combining 60 forward primers for TCR Vbeta segments and 13 reverse primers for TCR Jbeta segments was used. Amplification of the CDR3 region of rearranged TCR beta genes was performed with a multiplex PCR assay on genomic DNA. Amplified TCR beta libraries were sequenced as 87-base-pair reads on the Illumina HiSeq System. The authors' pipeline ran thus. A later analysis tallied tens of millions of unique TCR beta chains across the 610 or so repertoires, and approximately 11 million of those chains were shared by two or more donors. Raw reads were error-corrected and collapsed into unique sequences by a nearest-neighbor algorithm in which closely related sequences were merged to remove PCR and sequencing errors. Alignment of CDR3 sequences to IMGT reference sequences was used to assign V, D and J gene segments. For a sequence to be retained, a match of at least six nucleotides to both a V gene segment and a J gene segment was required. A rearrangement was called productive if the CDR3 had no stop codons and remained in frame with V and J, and every other rearrangement was called non-productive. CDR3 was defined by IMGT convention, running from the second conserved V-encoded cysteine to the conserved J-encoded phenylalanine. The earlier analysis of roughly 590 of the donors excluded sequences that lacked an unambiguous match to a single V gene segment. An earlier analysis of several hundred of the donors called V segments functional above 56.7% productive rearrangements and segregating when the between-donor standard deviation exceeded 5%. A statistical classification framework was built to diagnose cytomegalovirus status from the catalog of TCR beta chain sequences. V and J gene assignment, in a later analysis, came from comparing TCR nucleotide sequences with IMGT/GENE-DB human TR gene sequences. The TCRdist pipeline was used in a later analysis to assign CDR3 sequences and most-parsimonious VDJ recombination scenarios. A later analysis defined each TCR beta chain by its CDR3 amino acid sequence plus V-gene family, and excluded reads lacking a unique V-gene family. To address suspected cross-contamination and a sequencing artifact, a later analysis removed some 620 highly shared, low-generation-probability nucleotide sequences. For each public chain, a later analysis derived a clonal expansion index from normalized ranks of inferred template counts within each repertoire. In a later analysis, generation probabilities were computed with a VDJ recombination model fitted to out-of-frame rearrangements, and the resulting probabilities were checked against IGoR. In a later analysis, hypergeometric tests were used to score TCR-TCR, TCR-HLA and TCR-CMV co-occurrence, with a repertoire-size bias correction applied to TCR pairs. To estimate false discovery rates, a later analysis permuted the HLA or CMV assignments 20 times. In a later analysis, co-occurring TCRs were grouped with DBSCAN, and TCRdist sequence similarity was added when clustering was performed within HLA-allele-positive subsets. For co-occurrence clustering, repertoires with fewer than 30,000 or more than 120,000 public chains were excluded, along with several repertoires with anomalous nucleotide sharing. TCRdb retrieved this table from immuneACCESS and kept in-frame rearrangements only. Not all clones are present; in checked studies, unresolved V genes account for under half, and no reason is known for the remainder. The V and J calls and clone size were taken over from that table, and D and trimming were inferred from the DNA. For this sample the table gives approximately 110,000 clones, of which 79% were detected only once. Around 3% of the sample rests with the top ten.

Including cysteine and phenylalanine, the CDR3 has 15 amino acids. Solely the CDR3 DNA is kept, with 45 bases framed from the first base. V trim: 2 bases; J trim: 0 bases; unmatched bases: 3. From the germline V gene, CDR1 is MNHNS and CDR2 is SASEGT. This receptor chain uses TRBV6-1 and TRBJ1-2, and 7 junction bases match TRBD1. This clonotype originated in a woman aged 40-49 years in good health and CMV-seronegative. The sample consisted of PBMCs. The sequenced DNA: TGTGCCAGCAGTGAAAGGGACAGAGCTAACTATGGCTACACCTTC. It translates as CASSERDRANYGYTF.